The rows below give T cell receptor beta chains drawn from one sample of a study of T cell responses to AZD1222 COVID-19 vaccine. This table comes from immunoSEQ multiplex PCR, and its TCRdb copy is limited to in-frame clones, with some not included. Among roughly 150,000 clones listed, roughly 88% were seen once. The material sequenced was peripheral blood, taken 28 days after the second AZD1222 dose. The source of these receptors is an adult who received the AZD1222 COVID-19 vaccine. The CDR3 runs from the conserved cysteine through the conserved F or W. D genes are given only for firm matches. The size field is filled for only some rows; it gives once, few, many or a size class.

len,v_gene,j_gene,d_gene,abundance,CDR3nt,CDR3aa
16,TRBV5-6,TRBJ2-5,NA,NA,TGTGCCAGCAGCTTGCGACAGCGATCAGGTCGAGAGACCCAGTACTTC,CASSLRQRSGRETQYF
16,TRBV18,TRBJ2-7,TRBD1,NA,TGTGCCAGCTCACCGGGACCGGGACAGGGGGCCTACGAGCAGTACTTC,CASSPGPGQGAYEQYF
14,TRBV6-6,TRBJ2-7,TRBD1,NA,TGTGCCAGCAGTCCACGGGACAGGGTCTACGAGCAGTACTTC,CASSPRDRVYEQYF
13,TRBV28,TRBJ1-1,NA,NA,TGTGCCAGCAGCCGCCCGGCCCTCACTGAAGCTTTCTTT,CASSRPALTEAFF
15,TRBV6-5,TRBJ2-1,TRBD2,NA,TGTGCCAGCAGTTACTCGACTAGCTTCGGCAATGAGCAGTTCTTC,CASSYSTSFGNEQFF
13,TRBV13,TRBJ2-2,NA,NA,TGTGCCAGCAGCCCGACCGACAGCGGGGAGCTGTTTTTT,CASSPTDSGELFF
16,TRBV11-3,TRBJ1-5,TRBD1,NA,TGTGCCAGCAGCTTATACGAACCGCAGGGGGCTGGGCCCCAGCATTTT,CASSLYEPQGAGPQHF
15,TRBV10-3,TRBJ2-1,TRBD1,NA,TGTGCCATCAGTAAAGGGACAGGAGGATACAATGAGCAGTTCTTC,CAISKGTGGYNEQFF
13,TRBV18,TRBJ2-5,NA,few,TGTGCCAGCTCACCGGACGGCGGAGAGACCCAGTACTTC,CASSPDGGETQYF
14,TRBV5-1,TRBJ2-1,NA,NA,TGCGCCAGCAGCTTGGCGGACCTACCCGATGAGCAGTTCTTC,CASSLADLPDEQFF
15,TRBV3-1/TRBV3-2,TRBJ2-2,TRBD1,NA,TGTGCCAGCAGCCTCGGGACAGGGGTGACCGGGGAGCTGTTTTTT,CASSLGTGVTGELFF
15,TRBV28,TRBJ1-6,TRBD1,NA,TGTGCCAGCAGTTCCGCAGGGGGTGGTCGATCACCCCTCCACTTT,CASSSAGGGRSPLHF
19,TRBV6-1,TRBJ2-7,NA,NA,TGTGCCAGCAGTGAACCCTCCGGAGGGGGGCGGGGACGCACCTACGAGCAGTACTTC,CASSEPSGGGRGRTYEQYF
14,TRBV6-5,TRBJ1-5,NA,once,TGTGCCAGCAGTCAACAGCGAAGCAATCAGCCCCAGCATTTT,CASSQQRSNQPQHF
14,TRBV19,TRBJ1-1,NA,NA,TGTGCCAGTAGTATCTCGGGAATTGGCACTGAAGCTTTCTTT,CASSISGIGTEAFF
12,TRBV5-4,TRBJ1-6,NA,NA,TGTGCCAGCAGCCCGTTAAATTCACCCCTCCACTTT,CASSPLNSPLHF
14,TRBV2,TRBJ1-2,NA,NA,TGTGCCAGCAGCAAGGACAGCCTTAACTATGGCTACACCTTC,CASSKDSLNYGYTF
15,TRBV10-3,TRBJ2-3,NA,NA,TGTGCCATCAGTGAGTCGACGGGGGGCACAGATACGCAGTATTTT,CAISESTGGTDTQYF
15,TRBV7-9,TRBJ2-5,NA,few,TGTGCCAGCAGCTTAGAGGCTCTGGTACAAGAGACCCAGTACTTC,CASSLEALVQETQYF
14,TRBV28,TRBJ1-4,NA,once,TGTGCCAGCAGCACTGTCCCTGCAAATGAAAAACTGTTTTTT,CASSTVPANEKLFF
13,TRBV30,TRBJ2-7,TRBD1,NA,TGTGCCTTTTTCCGGGACAGGGGCTACGAGCAGTACTTC,CAFFRDRGYEQYF
15,TRBV9,TRBJ2-1,TRBD2,NA,TGTGCCAGCAGCGTGAGCGGGAGGGATTACAATGAGCAGTTCTTC,CASSVSGRDYNEQFF